This T cell receptor beta chain emerged from a study of blood T cells in healthy people across ages. Study-level findings and limits: Estimated diversity that came from one million T cells was considered an underestimate.

Combining a sample-barcoded 5' primer with a J-beta primer mix, a second PCR ran for 7 to 11 cycles. Every sample gave at least 2.5 million paired-end reads containing CDR3. TCRdb fed the 5' RACE reads into MiXCR, producing one record per CDR3 protein. The sample includes 1.8 million or so distinct CDR3 sequences, roughly two fifths of them seen just once. V trimming: 1 base; J trimming: 7 bases; junction bases outside the gene matches: 5. The CDR3 contains 15 residues. Germline assignment: CDR1 SGHTA and CDR2 FQGNSA. As concerns this clonotype: Its antigen is unidentified.

This clonotype originated in a human donor in good health. What was sequenced was blood. The J gene is TRBJ2-1, the V gene TRBV7-2, with 9 nucleotides matching TRBD2. CDR3 sequence: CASSLVSGGFNEQFF. In DNA form, the CDR3 reads TGTGCCAGCAGCTTAGTAAGCGGGGGGTTTAATGAGCAGTTCTTC. The full variable domain, rest sourced from reference TRBV7-2 and TRBJ2-1, is GAGVSQSPSNKVTEKGKDVELRCDPISGHTALYWYRQSLGQGLEFLIYFQGNSAPDKSGLPSDRFSAERTGGSVSTLTIQRTQQEDSAVYLCASSLVSGGFNEQFFGPGTRLTVL.